These 14 T cell receptor beta chains came from one sample sequenced in a study of radiation and T cells in renal cell carcinoma (dated by TCRdb to 2018 to 2020). The label giving this sample's time point can be read as: blood 2 weeks post-SBRT. In the paper's terms, the treatment or condition label means: 15 Gy SBRT to primary tumor, nephrectomy 4 weeks later. The library was prepared using the immunoSEQ multiplex PCR assay. Imported from immuneACCESS, the table was reduced by TCRdb to in-frame sequences with V and J called. These copies leave out some clones; in studies compared against another copy, an unresolved V gene accounts for under half, and the cause of the remainder is not known. For this sample there are about 60,000 clones; about 80% appear just once. The ten largest clones add up to roughly 7% of the sample. The sequencing used blood, collected from a patient whose treatment included radiotherapy and nephrectomy. These receptors were collected from a man aged 60 to 69 with renal cell carcinoma.

The chain couples TRBV6-6 to TRBJ2-3; no reliable D call. V was clipped by 6 bases and J by 2 bases, with 15 bases between them. This CDR3 is built from 15 residues. Germline V lookup: CDR1 MNHNY, CDR2 SVGAGI (reference sequence). This CDR3 is CASSPMGRDTDTQYF. CDR3 nucleotides: TGTGCCAGCAGCCCCATGGGCAGAGACACAGATACGCAGTATTTT.

This chain uses TRBV19 with TRBJ2-1, with D possibly being TRBD1 (5 bases). The V gene lost 3 bases and the J gene lost 6 bases, with 9 bases spanning the gap. The germline V gene has CDR1 LNHDA and CDR2 SQIVND (reference sequence). The CDR3 runs 13 residues. CDR3 loop: CASSIRTGNEQFF. The CDR3, as DNA: TGTGCCAGTAGTATCCGCACAGGCAATGAGCAGTTCTTC.

The chain employs TRBV7-9 and TRBJ2-2; TRBD2 might be the D (6 bases). The germline CDR1 and CDR2 sequences are SEHNR and FQNEAQ (reference sequence). The CDR3 contains 15 residues. Trimming pared 5 bases from V and 0 bases from J, leaving 10 bases between. The CDR3 loop reads CASSTTSPNTGELFF. The CDR3 DNA reads as TGTGCCAGCAGCACGACTAGTCCGAACACCGGGGAGCTGTTTTTT. Variable domain in full (rest from reference TRBV7-9 and TRBJ2-2): DTGVSQNPRHKITKRGQNVTFRCDPISEHNRLYWYRQTLGQGPEFLTYFQNEAQLEKSRLLSDRFSAERPKGSFSTLEIQRTEQGDSAMYLCASSTTSPNTGELFFGEGSRLTVL.

This chain connects TRBV5-1 to TRBJ1-1; D is undetermined. With 5 bases removed from V and 1 base from J, the gap between germline ends came to 9 bases. CDR3 length: 13 amino acids. Germline-derived CDR1 and CDR2 are SGHRS and YFSETQ. CDR3 loop: CASRLQKNTEAFF. Written as DNA, the CDR3 is TGCGCCAGCAGATTACAGAAGAACACTGAAGCTTTCTTT.

The chain couples TRBV27 to TRBJ2-7; 11 nucleotides align to TRBD1. Per germline, CDR1 MNHEY and CDR2 SMNVEV (reference sequence). The V segment lost 4 bases and the J segment 4 bases; nucleotides outside the gene matches: 6. The CDR3 is 15 residues long. The CDR3 reads CASSSPGQGGYEQYF. DNA of the CDR3: TGTGCCAGCAGTTCCCCGGGACAGGGGGGTTACGAGCAGTACTTC.

The chain has TRBV30 and TRBJ1-2; D might be TRBD1 (6 bases). Looked up from germline, CDR1 is GTSNPN and CDR2 is SVGIG (reference sequence). The CDR3 contains 14 residues. V was shortened by 1 base and J by 4 bases, with 13 bases between the two germline ends. The CDR3 sequence is CAWSDRTETYGYTF. CDR3 DNA: TGTGCCTGGAGTGACCGGACAGAAACCTATGGCTACACCTTC.

The chain joins TRBV18 to TRBJ2-3; 9 bases fit TRBD2. The CDR3 contains 15 residues. Unmatched junction bases numbered 1, after V lost 2 bases and J lost 1 base. Germline V gives CDR1 KGHSH, CDR2 LQKENI. The CDR3 region is CASSPKRGGTDTQYF. The CDR3 DNA follows: TGTGCCAGCTCACCAAAGCGGGGGGGCACAGATACGCAGTATTTT. Supplemented by reference TRBV18 and TRBJ2-3, the full variable domain reads NAGVMQNPRHLVRRRGQEARLRCSPMKGHSHVYWYRQLPEEGLKFMVYLQKENIIDESGMPKERFSAEFPKEGPSILRIQQVVRGDSAAYFCASSPKRGGTDTQYFGPGTRLTVL.

The V and J genes are TRBV9 and TRBJ1-2, with TRBD1 matching over 7 bases. Trimming removed 3 bases from V and 0 bases from J; junction bases left unmatched: 14. CDR3 length: 18 residues. Germline V gene data show CDR1 as SGDLS and CDR2 as YYNGEE. The CDR3 is CASSAQRRTGEANYGYTF. Written as DNA, the CDR3 is TGTGCCAGCAGCGCCCAACGACGGACAGGAGAAGCTAACTATGGCTACACCTTC.

This chain's CDR3 is CASSISGEFNSPLHF. The CDR3 DNA follows: TGTGCCAGTAGTATATCGGGGGAATTTAATTCACCCCTCCACTTT. The chain has TRBV19 and TRBJ1-6, with D possibly matching TRBD1 (5 bases). This CDR3 has 15 amino acids. The germline V gene encodes CDR1 LNHDA and CDR2 SQIVND (reference sequence). V lost 2 bases and J lost 6, with 11 bases in between.

A single count supports this clone. V gene TRBV7-2 combines with J gene TRBJ2-5, with a weak D call TRBD2 (6 bases). This CDR3 is 16 amino acids long. V was shortened by 1 base and J by 4 bases, with 16 bases between the two germline ends. Germline assignment: CDR1 SGHTA and CDR2 FQGNSA. This CDR3 reads CASSLGGGGIGETQYF. CDR3 bases: TGTGCCAGCAGCTTAGGGGGAGGCGGGATCGGAGAGACCCAGTACTTC. Drawing the rest from reference TRBV7-2 and TRBJ2-5, the complete variable domain is GAGVSQSPSNKVTEKGKDVELRCDPISGHTALYWYRQSLGQGLEFLIYFQGNSAPDKSGLPSDRFSAERTGGSVSTLTIQRTQQEDSAVYLCASSLGGGGIGETQYFGPGTRLLVL.

This clone was seen once. The chain combines TRBV5-1 with TRBJ2-5; 7 positions agree with TRBD1. The length of the CDR3 is 14 residues. V gave up 7 bases and J gave up 5 bases; unmatched junction bases: 11. Germline V CDR1 and CDR2: SGHRS, YFSETQ. The CDR3 is CASETGIQGETQYF. The CDR3 DNA is TGCGCCAGCGAGACAGGGATACAAGGGGAGACCCAGTACTTC.

The chain combines TRBV14 with TRBJ1-4; D gene unclear. With 2 bases removed from V and 3 bases from J, the gap between germline ends came to 19 bases. The CDR3 extends over 18 amino acids. Germline V gene data show CDR1 as SGHDN and CDR2 as FVKESK. DNA of the CDR3: TGTGCCAGCAGCCAAACGGAGGACGCTCTTGGGGCTAATGAAAAACTGTTTTTT. Protein product: CASSQTEDALGANEKLFF.

The chain employs TRBV11-3 and TRBJ2-1; D is perhaps TRBD2 (5 bases). The V end was cut by 5 bases, the J end by 2 bases, with 7 bases between. Germline lookup yields CDR1 SGHNT and CDR2 YENEEA. The CDR3 has 13 amino acids. CDR3 amino acids: CASSPGTYNEQFF. The CDR3, as DNA: TGTGCCAGCAGCCCCGGGACCTACAATGAGCAGTTCTTC. Variable domain in full (rest from reference TRBV11-3 and TRBJ2-1): EAGVVQSPRYKIIEKKQPVAFWCNPISGHNTLYWYLQNLGQGPELLIRYENEEAVDDSQLPKDRFSAERLKGVDSTLKIQPAELGDSAVYLCASSPGTYNEQFFGPGTRLTVL.

The J gene is TRBJ1-2, the V gene TRBV7-8, with TRBD1 as a possible D gene (5 bases). The CDR3 covers 13 residues. Germline loops: CDR1 SGHVS, CDR2 FQNEAQ. V shed 4 bases and J shed 8 bases, with 14 bases lying between them. CDR3 nucleotides: TGTGCCAGCAGCTACTCGACAGCACGGGGCTACACCTTC. Its translation is CASSYSTARGYTF.